Listed here are 5 T cell receptor beta chains from one sample, sequenced in a study of T cell responses to AZD1222 COVID-19 vaccine. The method was immunoSEQ multiplex PCR; TCRdb's version includes in-frame clones alone and lacks a portion of them. This sample has 170,000 or so clones, with approximately 90% found just once. The source was peripheral blood, collected on day 0 of AZD1222 vaccination. Every receptor here comes from an adult in good health.

V gene TRBV27 combines with J gene TRBJ2-2, with D perhaps TRBD1 or TRBD2 (6 bases each). This CDR3 is 17 amino acids long. CDR1 and CDR2 (germline): MNHEY, SMNVEV (reference sequence). V dropped 7 bases and J dropped 7 bases, with 25 bases sitting between them. The CDR3 here is CASKPNLGAGGNGELFF. Here the CDR3 DNA reads TGTGCCAGCAAACCCAACTTGGGGGCTGGGGGGAACGGGGAGCTGTTTTTT.

This clone was counted a single time. The chain joins TRBV10-3 to TRBJ1-3, with TRBD1 identical over 7 bases. The CDR3 covers 13 residues. V dropped 11 bases and J dropped 4; count of bases not matched to a gene: 8. The germline CDR1 and CDR2 sequences are ENHRY and SYGVKD. In nucleotides, the CDR3 is TGTGCCGTACAGGGGTTTGCCGGAAACACCATATATTTT. Translating it yields CAVQGFAGNTIYF.

The chain has TRBV7-9 and TRBJ1-2; 8 bases map to TRBD1. Germline CDR1 is SEHNR and CDR2 is FQNEAQ (reference sequence). V lost 3 bases to trimming and J lost 2 bases; unmatched junction nucleotides: 2. There are 14 residues in the CDR3. The CDR3 region has the DNA TGTGCCAGCAGCTTTGGGGACAGGAACTATGGCTACACCTTC. It translates to CASSFGDRNYGYTF.

A few counts support this clone. V and J are TRBV5-1 and TRBJ1-5; D unresolved. The CDR3 extends over 14 amino acids. Trimming left V 4 bases short and J 5 bases short, with 13 bases between. In germline, CDR1 is SGHRS, CDR2 YFSETQ. CDR3 in DNA: TGCGCCAGCAGCGCAAGAACGGGCCATCAGCCCCAGCATTTT. This codes for CASSARTGHQPQHF.

The chain is built from TRBV4-1 and TRBJ1-2; a weak D match, TRBD1 (6 bases). The V gene lost 7 bases and the J gene lost 6 bases, with 18 bases spanning the gap. CDR3 length: 14 amino acids. Germline assignment: CDR1 MGHRA and CDR2 YSYEKL. The CDR3 sequence: CASKTGTYDHGYTF. Here the CDR3 DNA reads TGCGCCAGCAAAACCGGGACATATGACCATGGCTACACCTTC.